This T cell receptor beta chain was sequenced for a study of glioma-infiltrating T cells. Whole-study findings and limits: Only very few CDR3 sequences appeared in both tissue and blood. Tissue-blood divergence was below expectation in non-neoplastic patients, above in gliomas.

TCR alpha and beta CDR3 regions were amplified from RNA using iRepertoire nested multiplex PCR. Tissue mRNA or PBMC total RNA, roughly 100-400 ng, went into one-step reverse transcription and amplification. TCRdb recomputed calls from the multiplex PCR reads with MiXCR, one row per CDR3 protein. Found here are about 110,000 distinct CDR3 sequences, about 25% of them singletons; the top ten hold 30% to 35%. Trimming cost V 2 bases and J 9 bases, with 20 bases left between them. The CDR3 covers 15 residues. The V gene's germline CDR1 is DFQATT and CDR2 SNEGSKA (reference sequence). This clonotype was recorded at least ten times. Its cognate antigen is unknown.

V and J are TRBV20-1 and TRBJ2-1; D is possibly TRBD1 or TRBD2 (6 bases each). The specimen sequenced was glioma tissue, nonneoplastic brain tissue, or PBMCs (not recorded which). The clonotype comes from a human donor with low-grade glioma or glioblastoma, undergoing nonglioma brain surgery, or in good health (not recorded which). In DNA form, the CDR3 reads TGCAGTGCTAGAACAGGAGGGGGATGGGGGCCTGAGCAGTTCTTC. Its protein product is CSARTGGGWGPEQFF.